The clone carrying this T cell receptor beta chain was seen only a few times. Per germline, CDR1 SGHRS and CDR2 YFSETQ. V was pared by 4 bases and J by 5 bases, with 16 bases between. The CDR3 length is 15 residues. TCR cDNA molecules each had a unique molecular identifier. Each CDR3 protein is one row after TCRdb ran MiXCR on the 5' RACE reads. The sample has about 45,000 distinct CDR3 sequences, roughly an eighth seen once. Time point defined: sample taken at primary tumor resection. Whole RNA was taken from tumor, nontumor lung or frozen PBMC; it was then sequenced unsorted. Samples came from roughly 72 TRACERx patients with untreated early-stage lung cancer. The data are from a study of spatial heterogeneity in lung cancer. In the study overall: Fewer alpha-chain than beta-chain sequences were consistently detected.

V is TRBV5-1 and J is TRBJ1-3; D perhaps matches TRBD1 (5 bases). The TCR originated in a male donor with early-stage non-small cell lung cancer. The starting material was PBMCs, obtained at surgery. The chain's CDR3 is CASSPSGTRRNTIYF. The DNA for the CDR3 is TGCGCCAGCAGCCCGTCCGGGACGCGACGAAACACCATATATTTT.